The source of this T cell receptor (beta chain) is a study of blood T cells in healthy people across ages. A remark on this clonotype: As yet, its antigen is unknown.

The CDR3 covers 15 residues. V was clipped by 6 bases and J by 7 bases, with 25 bases between them. The germline CDR1 and CDR2 sequences are DFQATT and SNEGSKA (reference sequence). General observations from the study: Older age went with lower TCR beta diversity per million T cells, in a roughly linear way.

Combining a sample-barcoded 5' primer with a J-beta primer mix, a second PCR ran for roughly 7 to 11 cycles. TCRdb called the 5' RACE reads again in MiXCR, with one record for every CDR3 protein. The sample yields about 1.6 million distinct CDR3 sequences, about 35% seen once. The sequence came from a woman aged 25-40 years in good health. The V gene is TRBV20-1, the J gene TRBJ2-7, with D maybe TRBD2 (6 bases). The sequenced sample was blood. The CDR3 protein is CSAEPPFAGISEQYF. The CDR3 coding sequence is TGCAGTGCCGAACCCCCTTTTGCGGGAATTAGTGAGCAGTACTTC.